This TCR beta chain came from a study of OX40 agonist ivuxolimab in advanced cancers. Findings and caveats of the study: At doses 0.1 to 3.0 mg/kg, CD4+ and CD8+ clones expanded.

V was clipped by 3 bases and J by 7 bases, with 18 bases between them. Germline CDR1 and CDR2: MNHEY and SMNVEV (reference sequence). CDR3 length equals 15 residues. Method: immunoSEQ multiplex PCR; TCRdb's copy keeps in-frame clones and lacks some. In the table there are roughly 6,300 clones, over 75% of which are singletons. As regards this clone: What it recognizes is unknown.

With baseline, cycle 4 day 1, and cycle 7 day 1 as timepoints, blood was sampled. This sequence was found in an adult with an advanced solid tumor such as melanoma, head and neck, liver or kidney cancer. Here the sequenced sample was CD4+ or CD8+ T cells sorted from blood, taken in a trial of the OX40 agonist ivuxolimab. This chain uses TRBV27 with TRBJ1-1, with no clear D. The CDR3 spells CASSFQAGNDYEAFF. In DNA form, the CDR3 reads TGTGCCAGCAGTTTTCAGGCTGGGAATGACTATGAAGCTTTCTTT.